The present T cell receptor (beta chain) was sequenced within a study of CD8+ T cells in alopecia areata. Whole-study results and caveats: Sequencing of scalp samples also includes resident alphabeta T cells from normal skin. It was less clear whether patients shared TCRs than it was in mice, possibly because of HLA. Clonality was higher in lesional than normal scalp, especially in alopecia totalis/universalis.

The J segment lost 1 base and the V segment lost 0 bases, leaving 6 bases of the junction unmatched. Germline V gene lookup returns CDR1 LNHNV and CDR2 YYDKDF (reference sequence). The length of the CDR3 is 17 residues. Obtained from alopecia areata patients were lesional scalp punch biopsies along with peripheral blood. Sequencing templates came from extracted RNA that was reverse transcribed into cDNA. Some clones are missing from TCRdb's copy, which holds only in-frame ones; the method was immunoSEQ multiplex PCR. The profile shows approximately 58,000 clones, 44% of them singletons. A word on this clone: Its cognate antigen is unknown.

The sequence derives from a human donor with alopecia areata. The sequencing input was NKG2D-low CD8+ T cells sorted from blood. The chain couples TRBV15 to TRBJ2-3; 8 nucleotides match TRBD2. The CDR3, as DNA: TGTGCCACCAGCAGAGAAGGACCGGGAGGGGGCACAGATACGCAGTATTTT. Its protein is CATSREGPGGGTDTQYF.